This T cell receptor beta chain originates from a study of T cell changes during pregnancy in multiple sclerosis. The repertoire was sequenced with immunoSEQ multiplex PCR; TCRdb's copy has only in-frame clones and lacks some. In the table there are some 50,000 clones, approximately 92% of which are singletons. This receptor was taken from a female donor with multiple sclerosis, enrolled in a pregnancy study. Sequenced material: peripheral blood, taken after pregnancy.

CDR3 amino acids: CASSYSRPNEKLFF. In DNA form, the CDR3 reads TGTGCCAGCAGTTACTCGCGGCCTAATGAAAAACTGTTTTTT. This chain connects TRBV6-5 to TRBJ1-4; no clear D gene. V was trimmed by 0 bases and J by 3 bases, leaving 5 bases between them. The CDR3 length is 14 residues. Germline CDR1 and CDR2: MNHEY and SVGAGI.